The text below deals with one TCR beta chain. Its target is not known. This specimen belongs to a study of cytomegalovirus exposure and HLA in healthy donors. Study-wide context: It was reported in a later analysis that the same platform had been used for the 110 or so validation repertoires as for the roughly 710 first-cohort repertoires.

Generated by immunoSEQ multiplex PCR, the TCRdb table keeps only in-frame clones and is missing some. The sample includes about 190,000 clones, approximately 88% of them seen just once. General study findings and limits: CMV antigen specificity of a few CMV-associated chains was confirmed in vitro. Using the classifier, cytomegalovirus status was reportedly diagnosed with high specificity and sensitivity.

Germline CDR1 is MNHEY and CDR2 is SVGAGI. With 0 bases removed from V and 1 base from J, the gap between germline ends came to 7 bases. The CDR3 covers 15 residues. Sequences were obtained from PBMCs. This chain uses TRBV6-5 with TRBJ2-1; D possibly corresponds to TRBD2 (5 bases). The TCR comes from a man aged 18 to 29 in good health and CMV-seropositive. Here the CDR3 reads CASSYSRVSYNEQFF. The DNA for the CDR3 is TGTGCCAGCAGTTACTCGAGGGTGTCCTACAATGAGCAGTTCTTC.